Following are 21 T cell receptor beta chains from one sample sequenced in a study of T cell responses to AZD1222 COVID-19 vaccine. The data were produced by immunoSEQ multiplex PCR, yet TCRdb's version contains in-frame clones alone and is incomplete. The sample holds approximately 200,000 clones, 94% seen once. Here the sequenced sample was peripheral blood, taken on day 0 of AZD1222 vaccination. The receptors come from an adult in good health.

The chain couples TRBV5-1 to TRBJ1-1; 9 bases fit TRBD1. Losses at the gene ends were 4 bases for V and 4 bases for J; bases not matched to a gene: 5. This CDR3 region has 14 residues. The germline V gene has CDR1 SGHRS and CDR2 YFSETQ. Here the CDR3 reads CASSRSTGGTEAFF. CDR3 nucleotide sequence: TGCGCCAGCAGCCGATCGACAGGGGGCACTGAAGCTTTCTTT.

V and J are TRBV6-1 and TRBJ2-7; possible D gene TRBD1, 6 bases. Trimming pared 3 bases from V and 0 bases from J, leaving 12 bases between. CDR3 length equals 15 residues. Looked up from germline, CDR1 is MNHNS and CDR2 is SASEGT. The DNA of the CDR3 is TGTGCCAGCAGTGAGGGGACACACAGCTCCTACGAGCAGTACTTC. Translating gives CASSEGTHSSYEQYF.

The chain joins TRBV27 to TRBJ1-5, with D possibly being TRBD1 (6 bases). This CDR3 spans 13 amino acids. CDR1 and CDR2 (germline): MNHEY, SMNVEV (reference sequence). Between the trimmed V and J ends, which lost 6 bases and 8 bases, there was a span of 14 bases. CDR3 in amino acids: CASRSTGIEPQHF. CDR3 nucleotide sequence: TGTGCCAGCAGATCGACAGGCATAGAGCCCCAGCATTTT.

The chain employs TRBV27 and TRBJ2-3, with D unresolved. The CDR3 spans 16 residues. Germline CDR1 MNHEY, CDR2 SMNVEV (reference sequence). The V and J ends lost 0 bases and 7 bases respectively, with 17 bases between them. As DNA, the CDR3 is TGTGCCAGCAGTTTATCGATGGGTGGTAGGCATCATACGCAGTATTTT. Its protein is CASSLSMGGRHHTQYF.

The rearrangement links TRBV21-1 to TRBJ2-5. TRBV21-1 is reported as a pseudogene. The CDR3 is made up of 14 amino acids. The CDR3 reads CASSTTGTWETQYF. In DNA, the CDR3 is TGTGCCAGCAGCACTACCGGGACCTGGGAGACCCAGTACTTC.

V and J are TRBV27 and TRBJ2-7; perhaps TRBD2 as D (5 bases). The CDR3 has 13 residues. With 5 bases removed from V and 5 bases from J, the gap between germline ends came to 13 bases. Germline CDR1 reads MNHEY; CDR2 reads SMNVEV (reference sequence). CDR3 in amino acids: CASSPHVGDEQYF. The CDR3 DNA sequence: TGTGCCAGCAGTCCCCATGTGGGAGACGAGCAGTACTTC.

This clone was found once. The chain recombines TRBV7-2 with TRBJ2-7; D ambiguous. The CDR3 has 13 amino acids. Germline lookup yields CDR1 SGHTA and CDR2 FQGNSA. V lost 1 base and J lost 2, with 6 bases in between. CDR3 region: CASSLVGPYEQYF. CDR3 bases: TGTGCCAGCAGCTTAGTAGGTCCCTACGAGCAGTACTTC. Variable domain in full (rest from reference TRBV7-2 and TRBJ2-7): GAGVSQSPSNKVTEKGKDVELRCDPISGHTALYWYRQSLGQGLEFLIYFQGNSAPDKSGLPSDRFSAERTGGSVSTLTIQRTQQEDSAVYLCASSLVGPYEQYFGPGTRLTVT.

The chain recombines TRBV10-2 with TRBJ1-5; 8 nucleotides line up with TRBD1. The J segment lost 0 bases and the V segment lost 3 bases, leaving 4 bases of the junction unmatched. There are 16 residues in the CDR3. In germline, CDR1 is WSHSY, CDR2 SAAADI. In DNA, the CDR3 is TGCGCCAGCAGTGATTGGACAGGGAATAGCAATCAGCCCCAGCATTTT. Its protein product is CASSDWTGNSNQPQHF.

V and J are TRBV27 and TRBJ2-3; a possible D gene is TRBD2 (5 bases). V shed 3 bases and J shed 1 base, with 11 bases lying between them. This CDR3 has 15 residues. The germline gives CDR1 MNHEY, CDR2 SMNVEV (reference sequence). The CDR3 sequence is CASSFGIGGTDTQYF. The CDR3 bases are TGTGCCAGCAGTTTCGGGATAGGTGGCACAGATACGCAGTATTTT.

This clone was detected a few times. This chain uses TRBV30 with TRBJ2-2; the D is unclear. Trimming removed 0 bases from V and 6 bases from J, with 8 bases in between. CDR1 and CDR2 (germline): GTSNPN, SVGIG (reference sequence). CDR3 size: 13 residues. For the CDR3, the DNA is TGTGCCTGGAGTGTCACCCTTTCCGGGGAGCTGTTTTTT. It codes for CAWSVTLSGELFF.

The chain employs TRBV19 and TRBJ1-5; D may be TRBD1 (5 bases). Deletions cut 5 bases from V and 6 bases from J, with 20 bases between. There are 16 residues in the CDR3. CDR1 is LNHDA, CDR2 SQIVND, per germline (reference sequence). The chain's CDR3 is CASSFRGAGGGQPQHF. The CDR3 DNA reads TGTGCCAGTAGTTTCCGGGGCGCAGGTGGGGGTCAGCCCCAGCATTTT.

The CDR3 bases are TGTGCCAGCAGTTTAGAAGCGGGAGGGCTGGGTGAGCAGTTCTTC. It codes for CASSLEAGGLGEQFF. This rearrangement joins TRBV28 to TRBJ2-1; 10 nucleotides agree with TRBD2. The germline gives CDR1 MDHEN, CDR2 SYDVKM. This CDR3 is 15 amino acids long. V shed 2 bases and J 9 bases; nucleotides not matched to a gene: 7. The whole variable domain, filled in from reference TRBV28 and TRBJ2-1, reads DVKVTQSSRYLVKRTGEKVFLECVQDMDHENMFWYRQDPGLGLRLIYFSYDVKMKEKGDIPEGYSVSREKKERFSLILESASTNQTSMYLCASSLEAGGLGEQFFGPGTRLTVL.

A single count supports this clone. The gene calls are TRBV4-2 and TRBJ2-1, with D perhaps TRBD2 (5 bases). Germline CDR1 and CDR2: LGHNA and YNFKEQ. CDR3 size: 16 residues. Trimming stripped 1 base from V and 2 bases from J, with 12 bases between. This CDR3 is CASSQAVSGTYNEQFF. DNA for the CDR3: TGTGCCAGCAGCCAAGCCGTAAGCGGAACCTACAATGAGCAGTTCTTC.

The CDR3 reads CASSSLGADMNTEAFF. As DNA, the CDR3 is TGTGCCAGCAGCTCCCTGGGGGCAGACATGAACACTGAAGCTTTCTTT. The V and J genes are TRBV5-6 and TRBJ1-1; weak D call: TRBD1 (6 bases). In germline, CDR1 is SGHDT, CDR2 YYEEEE. V was shortened by 3 bases and J by 0 bases, with 15 bases between the two germline ends. CDR3 length equals 16 residues.

The chain joins TRBV11-2 to TRBJ2-7; 12 nucleotides line up with TRBD2. The ends lost 5 bases at V and 4 bases at J; junction bases unmatched: 6. The CDR3 spans 15 residues. Germline V gene lookup returns CDR1 SGHAT and CDR2 FQNNGV. CDR3 bases: TGTGCCAGCAGCCGCCTGACTAGCGGGAGTTACGAGCAGTACTTC. Amino acid sequence: CASSRLTSGSYEQYF.

This chain uses TRBV5-1 with TRBJ1-3, with TRBD1 matching 7 bases. V was pared by 4 bases and J by 2 bases, with 6 bases of the junction left unmatched. Germline CDR1 reads SGHRS; CDR2 reads YFSETQ. This CDR3 is 15 amino acids long. The CDR3 bases are TGCGCCAGCAGCACCACAGGGGCGACTGGAAACACCATATATTTT. Its translation: CASSTTGATGNTIYF.

This sequence joins TRBV30 and TRBJ2-7, with 7 bases lining up with TRBD2. Germline assignment: CDR1 GTSNPN and CDR2 SVGIG (reference sequence). CDR3 length equals 13 residues. Germline trimming cut 3 bases from V and 5 bases from J; bases unmatched to any gene: 7. CDR3: CAWRGGGFNEQYF. CDR3 nucleotide sequence: TGTGCCTGGAGGGGGGGAGGGTTCAACGAGCAGTACTTC. Full variable domain (outside the CDR3, taken from reference TRBV30 and TRBJ2-7): SQTIHQWPATLVQPVGSPLSLECTVEGTSNPNLYWYRQAAGRGLQLLFYSVGIGQISSEVPQNLSASRPQDRQFILSSKKLLLSDSGFYLCAWRGGGFNEQYFGPGTRLTVT.

The genes are TRBV9 and TRBJ2-7, with 12 positions matching TRBD2. The germline CDR1 and CDR2 sequences are SGDLS and YYNGEE. After removal of 3 bases from V and 6 bases from J, the junction contained 7 bases not matched to a gene. The CDR3 length is 15 residues. Here the CDR3 DNA reads TGTGCCAGCAGCGCCCCTAGCGGGAGGGCCTCCGAGCAGTACTTC. Its translation: CASSAPSGRASEQYF.

The V gene is TRBV30, the J gene TRBJ1-6; D is perhaps TRBD1 (5 bases). Germline lookup yields CDR1 GTSNPN and CDR2 SVGIG (reference sequence). With 7 bases removed from V and 4 bases from J, the gap between germline ends came to 11 bases. This CDR3 spans 13 amino acids. The CDR3 nucleotides are TGTGCCTCCCGTAGGGGTTATAATTCACCCCTCCACTTT. This codes for CASRRGYNSPLHF.

DNA for the CDR3: TGTGCCAGCAGCTTTCGTCGGGGACTAGCGGGAGTGGAGACCCAGTACTTC. Its protein is CASSFRRGLAGVETQYF. V usage is TRBV7-8 and J usage is TRBJ2-5; 14 bases agree with TRBD2. The germline V gene encodes CDR1 SGHVS and CDR2 FQNEAQ. V lost 3 bases and J lost 5; bases outside the gene matches: 8. CDR3 length: 17 residues.

V gene TRBV9 combines with J gene TRBJ2-1; 7 bases map to TRBD1. The CDR3 extends over 13 amino acids. Germline V gene lookup returns CDR1 SGDLS and CDR2 YYNGEE. V dropped 3 bases and J dropped 7; count of bases not matched to a gene: 4. The DNA for the CDR3 is TGTGCCAGCAGCGAGACCAGGGGGAATGAGCAGTTCTTC. It specifies CASSETRGNEQFF. The variable domain in full, with the rest retrieved from reference TRBV9 and TRBJ2-1, is DSGVTQTPKHLITATGQRVTLRCSPRSGDLSVYWYQQSLDQGLQFLIQYYNGEERAKGNILERFSAQQFPDLHSELNLSSLELGDSALYFCASSETRGNEQFFGPGTRLTVL.